This TCR beta chain was retrieved from a study of memory CD8 T cells in hepatitis C reinfection. The CDR3 sequence is 16 residues long. Trimming left V 1 base short and J 3 bases short, with 13 bases between. The germline gives CDR1 SGHKS, CDR2 YYEKEE (reference sequence). Method: immunoSEQ multiplex PCR; TCRdb's copy keeps in-frame clones and lacks some. The sample records tens of thousands of clones, roughly 89% being singletons. Described time point: late/post reinfection, 12 to 24 weeks after detection. The sorted cells went straight to TCR sequencing with no prior in vitro expansion. The sequence was collected from a young man with hepatitis C virus infection. This rearrangement joins TRBV5-5 to TRBJ2-2; possible D gene TRBD1, 7 bases. The sample taken for sequencing was naive CD8+ T cells sorted from blood. CDR3 protein: CASSLYQGEDTGELFF. CDR3 coding DNA: TGTGCCAGCAGCTTGTACCAGGGGGAGGACACCGGGGAGCTGTTTTTT.